This TCR beta chain was sequenced during a study of CD8+ T cells in alopecia areata. Reverse transcribed after extraction, RNA yielded cDNA as the sequencing template. Assay used: immunoSEQ multiplex PCR; TCRdb lists only in-frame clones, some missing. The sample holds about 200,000 clones, roughly three fifths seen once. Trimming took 4 bases from V and 4 from J; bases not matched to a gene: 5. CDR1 is SGHTA, CDR2 FQGNSA, per germline. The CDR3 has 15 residues. Treatment described: oral pan-JAK inhibitor, 5-10 mg twice daily. The investigators collected lesional scalp punch biopsies and peripheral blood from alopecia areata patients.

The TCR was taken from a human donor with alopecia areata. The chain carries TRBV7-2 and TRBJ2-5, with TRBD2 matching over 11 bases. Material: CD4+ T cells sorted from blood, obtained at week 4, from a patient treated with tofacitinib. CDR3 protein: CASSSLAGGRETQYF. The CDR3 DNA reads as TGTGCCAGCAGCTCCTTAGCGGGGGGGCGAGAGACCCAGTACTTC.